The T cell receptor beta chain described here comes from a study of T cells in localized non-small cell lung cancer. Sequenced by immunoSEQ multiplex PCR; TCRdb stores in-frame clones only, minus some. This sample yields roughly 25,000 clones, of which around 90% are seen a single time; 13% to 15% belongs to the top ten. J lost 5 bases, V lost 4 bases, and 4 bases had no gene match. CDR3 size: 13 residues. The germline V gene encodes CDR1 SNHLY and CDR2 FYNNEI. The table lists this clone with a few counts. No antigen is known for it. Study observations and caveats: A median of roughly 55 of the top 100 tumor clones appeared in adjacent lung, which was paired and uninvolved. Sequence data derive from only one tumor region, so heterogeneity remains possible.

Here the sequenced sample was peripheral blood, taken before any cancer treatment. The clonotype comes from a man aged 35 to 69 with stage III squamous cell lung carcinoma. The gene calls are TRBV2 and TRBJ1-2; 7 nucleotides match TRBD1. CDR3 DNA sequence: TGTGCCAGCAGTGGGGCAGGGGGATATGGCTACACCTTC. Translation gives CASSGAGGYGYTF.